This entry concerns a single T cell receptor beta chain. All of the isolated RNA was reverse transcribed, so expressed TCRB transcripts were sequenced. Read counts averaged about 3.57 million for samples of naive, central memory and regulatory T cells. Libraries were prepared by immunoSEQ multiplex PCR; TCRdb keeps only in-frame clonotypes and omits some of them. The repertoire holds over 150,000 clones, with 13% as singletons. The source of the sample is a study of beta chain features in type 1 diabetes. CDR1 SGHNT and CDR2 YYREEE come from the germline V gene (reference sequence). CDR3 length: 16 residues. Trimming removed 4 bases at V and 2 bases at J, with 15 bases between.

The chain carries TRBV5-4 and TRBJ1-4; a possible D gene is TRBD1 (5 bases). Material for sequencing was central memory CD4+ T cells from blood. The TCR sequence derives from a woman aged 18-35 years in good health. The CDR3, as DNA: TGTGCCAGCAGCGCCAGGGTGTCCAGGACTAATGAAAAACTGTTTTTT. Amino acid sequence: CASSARVSRTNEKLFF.